The 12 T cell receptor beta chains reported below all come from one sample, sequenced in a study of cytomegalovirus exposure and HLA in healthy donors. The PCR contained 60 Vbeta and 13 Jbeta primers. Generated by immunoSEQ multiplex PCR, the TCRdb table keeps only in-frame clones and is missing some. The repertoire holds over 150,000 clones, 70% to 80% seen once, with over 1.5% in the top ten. The sequenced sample was PBMCs. These receptors all come from a girl under 18 in good health and CMV-seropositive.

V is TRBV5-4 and J is TRBJ2-4; a weak D match, TRBD1 (5 bases). The V end was cut by 6 bases, the J end by 6 bases, with 16 bases between. CDR3 size: 14 residues. The germline V gene encodes CDR1 SGHNT and CDR2 YYREEE (reference sequence). The CDR3 is CASTTGVTGNIQYF. The CDR3 coding sequence is TGTGCCAGCACCACTGGCGTCACAGGAAACATTCAGTACTTC.

The chain couples TRBV4-1 to TRBJ2-2; D not certain. The V end was cut by 4 bases, the J end by 8 bases, with 8 bases between. The CDR3 covers 12 residues. CDR1 and CDR2 (germline): MGHRA, YSYEKL. This CDR3 is CASSRLGGELFF. The CDR3 DNA follows: TGCGCCAGCAGCCGCCTCGGGGGGGAGCTGTTTTTT.

This chain joins TRBV7-2 and TRBJ1-5; 7 nucleotides agree with TRBD1. CDR3 size: 14 residues. Germline trimming cut 5 bases from V and 6 bases from J; bases unmatched to any gene: 7. Germline lookup yields CDR1 SGHTA and CDR2 FQGNSA. CDR3 in DNA: TGTGCCAGCAGCCTTTCCCGGGACAGTCAGCCCCAGCATTTT. Translation: CASSLSRDSQPQHF.

The chain is built from TRBV5-1 and TRBJ2-5, with TRBD1 matching over 9 bases. Trimming at V came to 4 bases and at J to 5 bases, leaving 9 bases not matched to a gene. CDR1 and CDR2 (germline): SGHRS, YFSETQ. This CDR3 has 15 amino acids. The CDR3 loop reads CASSALQGAGETQYF. The CDR3 bases are TGCGCCAGCAGCGCCCTACAGGGGGCGGGTGAGACCCAGTACTTC.

V usage is TRBV4-3 and J usage is TRBJ1-2; 9 nucleotides line up with TRBD1. V shed 1 base and J 5 bases; nucleotides not matched to a gene: 8. This CDR3 comprises 16 residues. CDR1 and CDR2 from the germline V gene are LGHNA and YSLEER. This CDR3 reads CASSQVEDRGVYGYTF. The CDR3 bases are TGCGCCAGCAGCCAAGTAGAAGACAGGGGGGTGTATGGCTACACCTTC.

This chain uses TRBV11-3 with TRBJ1-5; D unresolved. Germline-derived CDR1 and CDR2 are SGHNT and YENEEA. The CDR3 is made up of 13 amino acids. V shed 1 base and J shed 9 bases, with 10 bases lying between them. CDR3 sequence reads: CASSLGGGAPQHF. For the CDR3, the DNA is TGTGCCAGCAGCTTAGGGGGAGGAGCGCCCCAGCATTTT.

The chain is built from TRBV7-2 and TRBJ1-1; no definite D call. The CDR3 is 14 amino acids. With 10 bases removed from V and 4 bases from J, the gap between germline ends came to 19 bases. Germline-derived CDR1 and CDR2 are SGHTA and FQGNSA. CDR3 in amino acids: CATDDTGLSTEAFF. CDR3 sequence (DNA): TGTGCCACTGATGATACGGGGTTGAGCACTGAAGCTTTCTTT.

The chain couples TRBV5-5 to TRBJ1-5, with D possibly TRBD1 on 6 matching bases. CDR1 is SGHKS, CDR2 YYEKEE, per germline (reference sequence). The CDR3 runs to 14 residues. The germline V and J ends were trimmed by 6 bases and 3 bases, with 13 bases remaining between them. The CDR3 region is CASKRGSDNQPQHF. CDR3 coding DNA: TGTGCCAGCAAGAGGGGGTCAGACAATCAGCCCCAGCATTTT.

This clone was detected once. The rearrangement uses TRBV5-6 and TRBJ2-2; possible D gene TRBD2, 7 bases. The germline V gene has CDR1 SGHDT and CDR2 YYEEEE. There are 15 residues in the CDR3. The V end lost 7 bases, the J end lost 3 bases, and 16 bases lay between the germline ends. The CDR3 DNA follows: TGTGCCAGCTCGTGGGCGGGGGCGGACACCGGGGAGCTGTTTTTT. This codes for CASSWAGADTGELFF.

The V gene is TRBV6-1, the J gene TRBJ2-1; TRBD2 aligns across 7 bases. The trim removed 4 bases at V and 8 bases at J, leaving 2 bases unmatched. There are 12 residues in the CDR3. CDR1 and CDR2 from the germline V gene are MNHNS and SASEGT. CDR3 bases: TGTGCCAGCAGTGGGGAGGGCCATGAGCAGTTCTTC. Amino acids: CASSGEGHEQFF.

This clone has just a few counts. The chain has TRBV14 and TRBJ2-5, with TRBD2 matching over 13 bases. Germline V lookup: CDR1 SGHDN, CDR2 FVKESK. The CDR3 is made up of 17 amino acids. The trim removed 1 base at V and 3 bases at J, leaving 5 bases unmatched. CDR3: CASSQARGLAGEETQYF. The CDR3 DNA follows: TGTGCCAGCAGCCAAGCCCGCGGACTAGCGGGGGAAGAGACCCAGTACTTC. Based on the CDR3 plus reference TRBV14 and TRBJ2-5, the full variable domain is EAGVTQFPSHSVIEKGQTVTLRCDPISGHDNLYWYRRVMGKEIKFLLHFVKESKQDESGMPNNRFLAERTGGTYSTLKVQPAELEDSGVYFCASSQARGLAGEETQYFGPGTRLLVL.

The V gene is TRBV7-9, the J gene TRBJ2-5, with D perhaps TRBD1 (5 bases). CDR1 and CDR2 from the germline V gene are SEHNR and FQNEAQ (reference sequence). The CDR3 contains 13 residues. Trimming took 5 bases from V and 5 from J, leaving 12 bases between them. The CDR3: CASSAGISETQYF. CDR3 in DNA: TGTGCCAGCAGCGCAGGGATTTCGGAGACCCAGTACTTC.